The source of this T cell receptor beta chain is a study of graft-versus-host responses after intestinal transplantation. V lost 5 bases, J lost 5 bases, and 10 bases lay in between. Germline V gene lookup returns CDR1 SEHNR and CDR2 FQNEAQ (reference sequence). The CDR3 sequence is 13 residues long. Some clones are missing from TCRdb's copy, which holds only in-frame ones; the method was immunoSEQ multiplex PCR. The data hold 9,500 to 15,000 clones, with over 90% observed a single time. This chain links TRBV7-9 with TRBJ1-3, with a weak D call TRBD1 (6 bases). Sequencing was performed on PBMCs, taken 109 to 110 days after intestinal transplant. The receptor was isolated from a human patient who received an intestinal transplant, so some T cells may come from the graft donor. CDR3 loop: CASSNTGRNTIYF. The CDR3 DNA reads TGTGCCAGCAGCAACACAGGGAGAAACACCATATATTTT.